The clone carrying this T cell receptor (beta chain) appeared a few times. These data belong to a study of patients and donors after allogeneic stem cell transplantation. Each CDR3 protein is one row after TCRdb ran MiXCR on the RT-PCR reads. The sample shows hundreds of thousands of distinct CDR3 sequences, under 20% of them seen only once. The origin of this receptor is a human donor who was either an allogeneic HSCT recipient or a stem cell or donor lymphocyte infusion donor (not recorded which). It is not recorded whose cells these are; they may come from a transplant donor. The material sequenced was blood, either unsorted or a sorted T cell fraction (not recorded which).

CDR3 residues: CAWRGLREQYF. The DNA for the CDR3 is TGTGCCTGGAGAGGGCTCCGTGAGCAGTACTTC. J is TRBJ2-7 and V is TRBV30; D call uncertain. This CDR3 spans 11 amino acids. Trimming took off 3 bases at V and 7 bases at J, with 10 bases between the two ends. The germline V gene has CDR1 GTSNPN and CDR2 SVGIG (reference sequence).